These 5 T cell receptor beta chains were all obtained from the same sample, sequenced in a study of CD8 T cells in Susac syndrome. The authors reverse transcribed roughly 0.5 to 1 ug RNA with random hexamers. TCRdb called the immunoSEQ multiplex PCR reads again in MiXCR, with one record for every CDR3 protein. The sample carries approximately 190,000 distinct CDR3 sequences, roughly 92% recorded once. Sample: CD4+ T cells from PBMCs. The receptors derive from a human donor in good health.

The V gene is TRBV9, the J gene TRBJ2-6; 8 bases map to TRBD2. The V segment lost 4 bases and the J segment 5 bases; nucleotides outside the gene matches: 11. There are 17 residues in the CDR3. Germline CDR1 reads SGDLS; CDR2 reads YYNGEE. CDR3 nucleotide sequence: TGTGCCAGCAGCCCTCGGGGGGGGGTTTCCTGGGCCAACGTCCTGACTTTC. This encodes CASSPRGGVSWANVLTF.

The chain combines TRBV7-9 with TRBJ2-5, with a weak D call TRBD1 (6 bases). This CDR3 region has 15 residues. Germline CDR1 is SEHNR and CDR2 is FQNEAQ (reference sequence). With 5 bases removed from V and 1 base from J, the gap between germline ends came to 14 bases. This CDR3 reads CASSRPWGLQETQYF. The DNA for the CDR3 is TGTGCCAGCAGCCGTCCCTGGGGGCTCCAAGAGACCCAGTACTTC.

The chain has TRBV27 and TRBJ2-3; 7 bases map to TRBD2. Losses at the gene ends were 5 bases for V and 0 bases for J; bases not matched to a gene: 8. From germline, CDR1 is MNHEY and CDR2 SMNVEV (reference sequence). The CDR3 is made up of 16 amino acids. Here the CDR3 DNA reads TGTGCCAGCAGTACTACGACTAGCTTTAGCACAGATACGCAGTATTTT. It yields the protein CASSTTTSFSTDTQYF.

This clonotype was counted a single time. This chain joins TRBV6-5 and TRBJ2-3, with TRBD2 matching 8 bases. The CDR3 spans 17 residues. The germline V gene has CDR1 MNHEY and CDR2 SVGAGI. V shed 5 bases, J shed 3 bases, and the junction held 13 bases outside the gene matches. In nucleotides, the CDR3 is TGTGCCAGCAGTAACCTCAAAGGCGGGGGGCGGACAGATACGCAGTATTTT. The encoded protein is CASSNLKGGGRTDTQYF.

This chain links TRBV28 with TRBJ2-1, with 10 bases fitting TRBD2. V dropped 6 bases and J dropped 3; count of bases not matched to a gene: 2. The CDR3 sequence is 14 residues long. Germline V gene data show CDR1 as MDHEN and CDR2 as SYDVKM. CDR3 loop: CASRGTSDYNEQFF. CDR3 coding DNA: TGTGCCAGCAGGGGGACTAGCGACTACAATGAGCAGTTCTTC.